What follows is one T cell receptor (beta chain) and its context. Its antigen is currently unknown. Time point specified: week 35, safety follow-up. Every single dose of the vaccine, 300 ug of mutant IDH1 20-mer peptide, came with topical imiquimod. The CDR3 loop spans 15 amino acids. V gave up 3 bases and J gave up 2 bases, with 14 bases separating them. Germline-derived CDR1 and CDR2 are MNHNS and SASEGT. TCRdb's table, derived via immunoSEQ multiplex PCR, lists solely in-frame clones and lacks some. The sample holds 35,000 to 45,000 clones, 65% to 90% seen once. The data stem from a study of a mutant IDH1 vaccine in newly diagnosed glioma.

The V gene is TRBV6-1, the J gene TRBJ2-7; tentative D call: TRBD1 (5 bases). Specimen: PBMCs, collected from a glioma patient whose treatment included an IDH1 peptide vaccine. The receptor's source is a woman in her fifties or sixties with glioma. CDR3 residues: CASSDQFPTAYEQYF. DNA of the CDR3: TGTGCCAGCAGTGACCAATTCCCGACAGCCTACGAGCAGTACTTC.